This TCR beta chain was captured in a study of T cell changes during pregnancy in multiple sclerosis. The CDR3 runs to 16 residues. Per the germline V gene, CDR1 is KGHSH and CDR2 is LQKENI. With V trimmed by 1 base and J by 5 bases, 8 bases remained unmatched. Sequenced by immunoSEQ multiplex PCR; TCRdb stores in-frame clones only, minus some. The table lists 65,000 to 75,000 clones, about 90% of them singletons. The receptor was isolated from a female donor in good health, enrolled as a control in a pregnancy study. This chain joins TRBV18 and TRBJ2-5, with 9 bases identical to TRBD1. The sequencing here drew on peripheral blood, taken in the third trimester of pregnancy. CDR3 bases: TGTGCCAGCTCACCACGGGGGACAGGGTGGACCGAGACCCAGTACTTC. Protein: CASSPRGTGWTETQYF.